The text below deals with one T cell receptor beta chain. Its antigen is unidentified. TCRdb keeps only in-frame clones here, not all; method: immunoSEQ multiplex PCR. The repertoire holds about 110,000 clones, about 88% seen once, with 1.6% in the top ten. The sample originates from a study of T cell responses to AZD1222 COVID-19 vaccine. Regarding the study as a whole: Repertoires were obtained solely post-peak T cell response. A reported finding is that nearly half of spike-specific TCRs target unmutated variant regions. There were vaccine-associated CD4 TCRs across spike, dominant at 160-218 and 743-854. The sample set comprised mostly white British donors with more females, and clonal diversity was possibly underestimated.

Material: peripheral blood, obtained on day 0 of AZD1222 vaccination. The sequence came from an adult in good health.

CDR3 amino acids: CASSSGGWVALHF. The CDR3 DNA reads as TGTGCCAGCAGTTCGGGGGGTTGGGTGGCCCTCCACTTT. The rearrangement links TRBV12-3 or TRBV12-4 to TRBJ1-6; the D gene is possibly TRBD1 (5 bases). Trimming removed 4 bases at V and 14 bases at J, with 15 bases between. The CDR3 has 13 amino acids.